The 28 T cell receptor beta chains below come from one sample, sequenced in a study of blood T cell repertoires in COVID-19. Method: immunoSEQ multiplex PCR; TCRdb's copy keeps in-frame clones and lacks some. Counted here are about 310,000 clones, roughly 89% occurring once; the ten biggest clones make up around 4.5%. Specimen: PBMCs or T cells enriched from blood (not recorded which). All receptors come from a woman aged 18-29 years with acute COVID-19.

The chain links TRBV5-1 to TRBJ2-7, with D possibly matching TRBD2 (7 bases). Trimming pared 4 bases from V and 2 bases from J, leaving 16 bases between. The CDR3 is 15 residues long. Per the germline V gene, CDR1 is SGHRS and CDR2 is YFSETQ. The CDR3 DNA reads TGCGCCAGCAGCCCCACCCCGGGGGGCGCCTACGAGCAGTACTTC. Encoded protein: CASSPTPGGAYEQYF.

This clone appeared once. This sequence joins TRBV29-1 and TRBJ2-1; D call uncertain. Trimming removed 1 base at V and 6 bases at J, with 13 bases between. This CDR3 spans 14 amino acids. The germline V gene encodes CDR1 SQVTM and CDR2 ANQGSEA. In nucleotides, the CDR3 is TGCAGCGTTGAAGCCCCAACTCCCTCCAATGAGCAGTTCTTC. Its protein is CSVEAPTPSNEQFF.

This sequence joins TRBV18 and TRBJ2-7; TRBD1 matches 8 bases. Trimming removed 2 bases from V and 0 bases from J; junction bases left unmatched: 3. Germline V gene data show CDR1 as KGHSH and CDR2 as LQKENI. This CDR3 spans 15 amino acids. CDR3 nucleotide sequence: TGTGCCAGCTCACCAGGGACAGGCGGCTCCTACGAGCAGTACTTC. Translation gives CASSPGTGGSYEQYF.

This chain links TRBV12-3 or TRBV12-4 with TRBJ1-2, with a possible D match to TRBD1 (5 bases). CDR3 length equals 11 residues. V was trimmed by 5 bases and J by 7 bases, leaving 8 bases between them. The CDR3 is CASSHRFGYTF. As DNA, the CDR3 is TGTGCCAGCAGTCACAGGTTTGGCTACACCTTC.

The V and J genes are TRBV7-6 and TRBJ2-7; TRBD1 matches at 7 bases. The germline V gene has CDR1 SGHVS and CDR2 FNYEAQ. The CDR3 covers 12 residues. V was clipped by 4 bases and J by 9 bases; unmatched bases: 6. CDR3 protein: CASSSDRAWQYF. As DNA, the CDR3 is TGTGCCAGCAGCTCTGACAGGGCCTGGCAGTACTTC.

The gene calls are TRBV28 and TRBJ1-2; TRBD1 agrees at 9 bases. CDR1 is MDHEN and CDR2 is SYDVKM in the germline V gene. The CDR3 totals 14 residues. The V gene end was trimmed by 2 bases and the J gene end by 4 bases; junction bases not matched to a gene: 2. The CDR3 sequence: CASSLGQGRYGYTF. CDR3 DNA: TGTGCCAGCAGTTTAGGACAGGGGCGCTATGGCTACACCTTC.

The CDR3 reads CASSLSSMPNYGYTF. DNA for the CDR3: TGTGCCAGCAGTTTATCTTCTATGCCTAACTATGGCTACACCTTC. The rearrangement uses TRBV28 and TRBJ1-2; D is undetermined. V was cut by 1 base and J by 0 bases, with 9 bases left in between. Germline assignment: CDR1 MDHEN and CDR2 SYDVKM. This CDR3 spans 15 amino acids.

This chain uses TRBV28 with TRBJ1-5, with a possible D match to TRBD1 (6 bases). The germline V gene has CDR1 MDHEN and CDR2 SYDVKM. Trimming pared 3 bases from V and 1 base from J, leaving 16 bases between. The CDR3 is made up of 17 amino acids. The CDR3 spells CASSFGGLTKSNQPQHF. The CDR3 DNA sequence: TGTGCCAGCAGTTTTGGGGGCTTGACGAAGAGCAATCAGCCCCAGCATTTT.

The chain combines TRBV5-1 with TRBJ2-1; 8 bases line up with TRBD2. The CDR3 is 15 amino acids. Losses at the gene ends were 0 bases for V and 8 bases for J; bases not matched to a gene: 7. CDR1 SGHRS and CDR2 YFSETQ come from the germline V gene. CDR3 in amino acids: CASSLGASGSYEQFF. As DNA, the CDR3 is TGCGCCAGCAGCTTGGGAGCCAGCGGGAGCTATGAGCAGTTCTTC.

V gene TRBV7-9 combines with J gene TRBJ2-3, with a tentative D call TRBD2 (5 bases). Germline lookup yields CDR1 SEHNR and CDR2 FQNEAQ (reference sequence). The CDR3 runs 14 residues. Trimming cost V 5 bases and J 0 bases, with 9 bases left between them. CDR3: CASSPGTSTDTQYF. As DNA, the CDR3 is TGTGCCAGCAGCCCGGGAACTAGCACAGATACGCAGTATTTT.

This clone showed up just once. CDR3 amino acids: CASSSRSDSSGNTIYF. CDR3 bases: TGTGCCAGCTCATCTCGATCGGACAGCTCTGGAAACACCATATATTTT. The rearrangement links TRBV18 to TRBJ1-3; tentative D call: TRBD1 (6 bases). From germline, CDR1 is KGHSH and CDR2 LQKENI. There are 16 residues in the CDR3. Trimming took off 5 bases at V and 0 bases at J, with 14 bases between the two ends.

The rearrangement uses TRBV2 and TRBJ1-6, with no clear D. Germline CDR1 reads SNHLY; CDR2 reads FYNNEI. V gave up 4 bases and J gave up 10 bases, with 14 bases separating them. This CDR3 is built from 14 residues. In DNA, the CDR3 is TGTGCCAGCAGTGCGCTCGGGGAGGGATCACCCCTCCACTTT. Protein product: CASSALGEGSPLHF.

This clone was seen just once. This chain connects TRBV24-1 to TRBJ1-5; D might be TRBD1 (5 bases). There are 13 residues in the CDR3. Germline values: CDR1 KGHDR, CDR2 SFDVKD. The V and J ends lost 4 bases and 4 bases respectively, with 7 bases between them. The CDR3 protein is CATSERGNQPQHF. CDR3 DNA sequence: TGTGCCACCAGTGAAAGGGGTAATCAGCCCCAGCATTTT.

V gene TRBV7-9 combines with J gene TRBJ2-7, with 9 positions matching TRBD2. The CDR3 covers 14 residues. The V gene end was trimmed by 5 bases and the J gene end by 6 bases; junction bases not matched to a gene: 8. Per germline, CDR1 SEHNR and CDR2 FQNEAQ (reference sequence). The CDR3: CASSPTGTSFEQYF. CDR3 coding DNA: TGTGCCAGCAGCCCAACCGGGACTAGCTTCGAGCAGTACTTC.

V usage is TRBV19 and J usage is TRBJ2-3; tentatively, D is TRBD2 (5 bases). In germline, CDR1 is LNHDA, CDR2 SQIVND (reference sequence). The V gene lost 0 bases and the J gene lost 2 bases, with 15 bases spanning the gap. CDR3 length: 17 residues. The CDR3 reads CASSIDLWRGPTDTQYF. In DNA form, the CDR3 reads TGTGCCAGTAGTATAGATCTCTGGCGCGGGCCCACAGATACGCAGTATTTT.

The chain employs TRBV11-2 and TRBJ1-3; D is unclear. The CDR3 loop spans 18 amino acids. Trimming shortened V by 1 base and J by 0 bases, and 16 bases separated the two germline ends. Per germline, CDR1 SGHAT and CDR2 FQNNGV. CDR3 coding DNA: TGTGCCAGCAGCTTAGTCGGTGGTTGGCGGGACTCTGGAAACACCATATATTTT. This translates into CASSLVGGWRDSGNTIYF.

V usage is TRBV14 and J usage is TRBJ2-7; TRBD2 matches 7 bases. Germline V gene sequence: CDR1 SGHDN, CDR2 FVKESK. This CDR3 comprises 13 residues. J gave up 3 bases and V 6 bases, and 5 bases lay outside the gene matches. This CDR3 is CASRERGYYEQYF. The CDR3 region has the DNA TGTGCCAGCAGGGAGCGGGGATACTACGAGCAGTACTTC.

The gene calls are TRBV28 and TRBJ2-1; D perhaps matches TRBD1 (6 bases). Germline CDR1 reads MDHEN; CDR2 reads SYDVKM. The CDR3 runs 14 residues. Deletions cut 6 bases from V and 0 bases from J, with 9 bases between. The CDR3 sequence: CASRTGHSYNEQFF. The CDR3 DNA follows: TGTGCCAGCAGGACAGGCCACTCCTACAATGAGCAGTTCTTC.

The V and J genes are TRBV24-1 and TRBJ2-7, with D possibly being TRBD1 (5 bases). Germline V gene data show CDR1 as KGHDR and CDR2 as SFDVKD. The germline V and J ends were trimmed by 2 bases and 3 bases, with 7 bases remaining between them. The CDR3 is 13 amino acids. DNA of the CDR3: TGTGCCACCAGTGATTCCAGGGTCTACGAGCAGTACTTC. This gives the protein CATSDSRVYEQYF.

The rearrangement links TRBV29-1 to TRBJ2-2, with D possibly matching TRBD2 (7 bases). CDR1 and CDR2 (germline): SQVTM, ANQGSEA. This CDR3 has 15 amino acids. Trimming cost V 2 bases and J 2 bases, with 12 bases left between them. The CDR3 bases are TGCAGCGTTGAAAAGGGGGGGCTCAACACCGGGGAGCTGTTTTTT. It is translated as CSVEKGGLNTGELFF.

The chain employs TRBV7-2 and TRBJ2-3, with TRBD2 matching 10 bases. CDR1 is SGHTA and CDR2 is FQGNSA in the germline V gene. V gave up 1 base and J gave up 2 bases; unmatched junction bases: 3. The CDR3 loop spans 16 amino acids. The CDR3 loop is CASSLGLAGLTDTQYF. The CDR3, as DNA: TGTGCCAGCAGCTTAGGACTAGCGGGCCTCACAGATACGCAGTATTTT. The full variable domain, rest sourced from reference TRBV7-2 and TRBJ2-3, is GAGVSQSPSNKVTEKGKDVELRCDPISGHTALYWYRQSLGQGLEFLIYFQGNSAPDKSGLPSDRFSAERTGGSVSTLTIQRTQQEDSAVYLCASSLGLAGLTDTQYFGPGTRLTVL.

The V call is TRBV6-5, the J call TRBJ1-5; tentatively, D is TRBD1 (5 bases). The CDR3 runs 13 residues. The germline V gene encodes CDR1 MNHEY and CDR2 SVGAGI. The V end was cut by 6 bases, the J end by 4 bases, with 10 bases between. The CDR3 sequence is CASRARGNQPQHF. CDR3 DNA sequence: TGTGCCAGCAGGGCACGGGGGAATCAGCCCCAGCATTTT.

This chain uses TRBV5-1 with TRBJ1-2; D is possibly TRBD1 (5 bases). Deletions cut 1 base from V and 7 bases from J, with 11 bases between. The germline V gene encodes CDR1 SGHRS and CDR2 YFSETQ. This CDR3 has 13 amino acids. CDR3 sequence: CASSLLGQGGYTF. In DNA form, the CDR3 reads TGCGCCAGCAGCTTGTTAGGGCAGGGTGGCTACACCTTC. Looking up the rest from reference TRBV5-1 and TRBJ1-2 gives the full variable domain: KAGVTQTPRYLIKTRGQQVTLSCSPISGHRSVSWYQQTPGQGLQFLFEYFSETQRNKGNFPGRFSGRQFSNSRSEMNVSTLELGDSALYLCASSLLGQGGYTFGSGTRLTVV.

The V gene is TRBV28, the J gene TRBJ1-2; D not resolved. The germline V gene has CDR1 MDHEN and CDR2 SYDVKM. There are 10 residues in the CDR3. V dropped 5 bases and J dropped 7 bases, with 5 bases sitting between them. The CDR3 region is CASSQLGYTF. CDR3 bases: TGTGCCAGCAGTCAACTTGGCTACACCTTC.

The CDR3 reads CSVDRDTDSGNTIYF. The CDR3 nucleotides read TGCAGCGTTGATCGGGACACTGACTCTGGAAACACCATATATTTT. The V gene is TRBV29-1, the J gene TRBJ1-3; D is perhaps TRBD1 (6 bases). Trimming took 3 bases from V and 0 from J, leaving 12 bases between them. Germline V gene sequence: CDR1 SQVTM, CDR2 ANQGSEA. The CDR3 totals 15 residues.

The chain couples TRBV7-3 to TRBJ2-1; 8 positions agree with TRBD2. The CDR3 sequence is 13 residues long. Trimming removed 4 bases from V and 8 bases from J; junction bases left unmatched: 4. Germline CDR1 is SGHTA and CDR2 is FQGTGA. CDR3 coding DNA: TGTGCCAGCAGCTCCGGGACTAGTTATGAGCAGTTCTTC. Translated, it gives CASSSGTSYEQFF.

The CDR3 nucleotides read TGCGCCAGCAGGCGAGCGGGGAGCTCCTACAATGAGCAGTTCTTC. Protein sequence: CASRRAGSSYNEQFF. The chain is built from TRBV5-1 and TRBJ2-1, with TRBD2 identical over 7 bases. V lost 5 bases, J lost 0 bases, and 5 bases stayed unmatched. Germline V gene data show CDR1 as SGHRS and CDR2 as YFSETQ. The CDR3 sequence is 15 residues long.

V usage is TRBV9 and J usage is TRBJ2-7; 8 positions match TRBD1. The CDR3 runs to 14 residues. J was trimmed by 7 bases and V by 0 bases; bases with no gene match: 6. Germline assignment: CDR1 SGDLS and CDR2 YYNGEE. CDR3 nucleotides: TGTGCCAGCAGCGTAGTAGGGACAGGTTTGGAGCAGTACTTC. Protein product: CASSVVGTGLEQYF. Variable domain in full (rest from reference TRBV9 and TRBJ2-7): DSGVTQTPKHLITATGQRVTLRCSPRSGDLSVYWYQQSLDQGLQFLIQYYNGEERAKGNILERFSAQQFPDLHSELNLSSLELGDSALYFCASSVVGTGLEQYFGPGTRLTVT.